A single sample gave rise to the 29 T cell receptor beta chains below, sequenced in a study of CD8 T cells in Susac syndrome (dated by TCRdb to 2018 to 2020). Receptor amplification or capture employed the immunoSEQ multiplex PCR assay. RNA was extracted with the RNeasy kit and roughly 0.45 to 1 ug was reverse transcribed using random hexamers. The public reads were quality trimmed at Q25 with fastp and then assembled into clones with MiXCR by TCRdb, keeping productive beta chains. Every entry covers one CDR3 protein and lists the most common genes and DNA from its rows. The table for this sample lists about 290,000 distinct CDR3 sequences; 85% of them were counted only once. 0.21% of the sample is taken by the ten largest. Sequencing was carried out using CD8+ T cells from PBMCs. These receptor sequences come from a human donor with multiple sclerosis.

Here the CDR3 reads CASSQDLAGSYEQYF. In nucleotides, the CDR3 is TGTGCCAGCAGCCAAGATCTAGCGGGCTCCTACGAGCAGTACTTC. The rearrangement uses TRBV4-2 and TRBJ2-7, with 8 nucleotides matching TRBD2. After removal of 0 bases from V and 0 bases from J, the junction contained 1 base not matched to a gene. CDR3 length equals 15 residues. Germline assignment: CDR1 LGHNA and CDR2 YNFKEQ.

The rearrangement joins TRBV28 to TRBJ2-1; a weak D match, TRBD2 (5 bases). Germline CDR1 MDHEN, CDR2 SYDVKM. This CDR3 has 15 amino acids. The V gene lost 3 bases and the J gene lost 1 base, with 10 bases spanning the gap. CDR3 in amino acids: CASSFLARSYNEQFF. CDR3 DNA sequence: TGTGCCAGCAGTTTCTTAGCGCGGTCCTACAATGAGCAGTTCTTC. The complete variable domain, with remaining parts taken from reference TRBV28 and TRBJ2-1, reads DVKVTQSSRYLVKRTGEKVFLECVQDMDHENMFWYRQDPGLGLRLIYFSYDVKMKEKGDIPEGYSVSREKKERFSLILESASTNQTSMYLCASSFLARSYNEQFFGPGTRLTVL.

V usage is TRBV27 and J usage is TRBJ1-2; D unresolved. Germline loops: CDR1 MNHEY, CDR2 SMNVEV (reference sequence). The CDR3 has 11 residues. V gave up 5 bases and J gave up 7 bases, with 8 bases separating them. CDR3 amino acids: CASSEGLGYTF. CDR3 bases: TGTGCCAGCAGTGAAGGACTTGGCTACACCTTC.

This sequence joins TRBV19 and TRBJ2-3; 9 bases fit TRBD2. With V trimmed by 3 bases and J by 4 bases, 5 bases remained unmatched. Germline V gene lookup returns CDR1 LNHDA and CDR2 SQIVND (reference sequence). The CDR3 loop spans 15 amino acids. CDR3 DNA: TGTGCCAGTAGTATCGAAGCGGGAGGACCAGATACGCAGTATTTT. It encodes CASSIEAGGPDTQYF.

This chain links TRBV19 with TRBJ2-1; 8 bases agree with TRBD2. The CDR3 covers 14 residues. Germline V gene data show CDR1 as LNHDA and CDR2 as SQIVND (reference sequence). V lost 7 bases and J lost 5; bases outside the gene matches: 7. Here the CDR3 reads CASTPFSGNNEQFF. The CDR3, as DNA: TGTGCCAGTACCCCATTTAGCGGGAACAATGAGCAGTTCTTC. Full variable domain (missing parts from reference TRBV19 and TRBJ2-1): DGGITQSPKYLFRKEGQNVTLSCEQNLNHDAMYWYRQDPGQGLRLIYYSQIVNDFQKGDIAEGYSVSREKKESFPLTVTSAQKNPTAFYLCASTPFSGNNEQFFGPGTRLTVL.

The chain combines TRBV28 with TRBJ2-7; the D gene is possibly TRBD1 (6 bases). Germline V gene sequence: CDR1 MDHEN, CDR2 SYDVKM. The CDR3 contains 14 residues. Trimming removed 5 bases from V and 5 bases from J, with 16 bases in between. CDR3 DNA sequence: TGTGCCAGCAGTCCGGACCGGGACACCGACGAGCAGTACTTC. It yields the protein CASSPDRDTDEQYF.

This CDR3 is CASSSSVTDSNYGYTF. CDR3 nucleotides: TGTGCCAGCAGTTCATCCGTAACGGACAGTAACTATGGCTACACCTTC. The rearrangement joins TRBV27 to TRBJ1-2; the D gene is possibly TRBD1 (6 bases). The CDR3 spans 16 residues. Trimming took off 4 bases at V and 1 base at J, with 16 bases between the two ends. Germline V CDR1 and CDR2: MNHEY, SMNVEV (reference sequence).

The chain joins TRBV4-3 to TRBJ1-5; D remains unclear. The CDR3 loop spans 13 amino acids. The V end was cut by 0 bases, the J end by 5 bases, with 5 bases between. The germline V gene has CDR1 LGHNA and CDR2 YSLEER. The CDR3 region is CASSQDRYQPQHF. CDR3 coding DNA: TGCGCCAGCAGCCAAGATCGTTATCAGCCCCAGCATTTT.

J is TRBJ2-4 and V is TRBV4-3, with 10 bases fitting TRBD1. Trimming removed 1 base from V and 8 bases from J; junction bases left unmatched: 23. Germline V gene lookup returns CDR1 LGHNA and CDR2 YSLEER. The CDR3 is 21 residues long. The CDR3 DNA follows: TGCGCCAGCAGCCAAGGTTCCTTCGGGACAGGGGCTCCATTGGGGAGATACATTCAGTACTTC. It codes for CASSQGSFGTGAPLGRYIQYF.

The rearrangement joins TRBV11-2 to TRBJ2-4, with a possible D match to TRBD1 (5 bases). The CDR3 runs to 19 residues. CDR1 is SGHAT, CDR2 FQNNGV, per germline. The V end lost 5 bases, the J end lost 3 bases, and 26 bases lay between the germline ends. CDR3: CASSPPQGLVPRGKNIQYF. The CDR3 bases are TGTGCCAGCAGCCCCCCCCAGGGATTGGTCCCCCGTGGCAAAAACATTCAGTACTTC. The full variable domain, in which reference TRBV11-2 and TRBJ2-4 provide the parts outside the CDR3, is EAGVAQSPRYKIIEKRQSVAFWCNPISGHATLYWYQQILGQGPKLLIQFQNNGVVDDSQLPKDRFSAERLKGVDSTLKIQPAKLEDSAVYLCASSPPQGLVPRGKNIQYFGAGTRLSVL.

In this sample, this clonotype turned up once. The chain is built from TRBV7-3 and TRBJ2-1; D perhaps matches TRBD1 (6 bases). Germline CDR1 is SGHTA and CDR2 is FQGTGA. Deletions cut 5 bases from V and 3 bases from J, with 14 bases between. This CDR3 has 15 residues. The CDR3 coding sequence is TGTGCCAGCAGCACGACAGGCAGCCTCTACAATGAGCAGTTCTTC. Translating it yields CASSTTGSLYNEQFF.

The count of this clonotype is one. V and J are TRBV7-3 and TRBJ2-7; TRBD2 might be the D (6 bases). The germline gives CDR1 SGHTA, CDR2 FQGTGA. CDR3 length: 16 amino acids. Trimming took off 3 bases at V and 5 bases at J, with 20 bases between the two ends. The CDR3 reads CASSFYMAGQIDEQYF. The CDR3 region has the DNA TGTGCCAGCAGCTTTTATATGGCGGGGCAGATCGACGAGCAGTACTTC. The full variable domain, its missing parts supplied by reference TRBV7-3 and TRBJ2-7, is GAGVSQTPSNKVTEKGKYVELRCDPISGHTALYWYRQSLGQGPEFLIYFQGTGAADDSGLPNDRFFAVRPEGSVSTLKIQRTERGDSAVYLCASSFYMAGQIDEQYFGPGTRLTVT.

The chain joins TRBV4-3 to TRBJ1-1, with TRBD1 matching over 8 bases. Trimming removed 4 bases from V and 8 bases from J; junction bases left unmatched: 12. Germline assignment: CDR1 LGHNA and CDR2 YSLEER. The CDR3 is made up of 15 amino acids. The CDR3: CASSPDRGSRGEAFF. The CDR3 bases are TGCGCCAGCAGCCCTGACAGGGGATCGAGAGGCGAAGCTTTCTTT.

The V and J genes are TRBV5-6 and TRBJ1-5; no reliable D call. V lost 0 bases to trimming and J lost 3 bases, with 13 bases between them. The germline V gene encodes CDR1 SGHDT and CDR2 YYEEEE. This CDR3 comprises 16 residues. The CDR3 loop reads CASSLAADKLNQPQHF. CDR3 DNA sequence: TGTGCCAGCAGCTTGGCGGCAGATAAGCTCAATCAGCCCCAGCATTTT.

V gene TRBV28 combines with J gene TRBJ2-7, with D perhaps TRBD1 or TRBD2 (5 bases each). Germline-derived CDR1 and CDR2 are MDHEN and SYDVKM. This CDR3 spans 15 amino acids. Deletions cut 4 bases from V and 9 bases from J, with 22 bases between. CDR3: CASSSGTFYELGQYF. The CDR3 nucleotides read TGTGCCAGCAGTTCCGGGACCTTCTACGAGCTAGGGCAGTACTTC.

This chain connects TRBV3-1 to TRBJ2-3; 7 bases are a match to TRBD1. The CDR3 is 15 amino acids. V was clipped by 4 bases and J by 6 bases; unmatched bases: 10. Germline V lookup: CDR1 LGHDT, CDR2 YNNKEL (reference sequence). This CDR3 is CASSPGQSYADTQYF. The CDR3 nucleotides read TGTGCCAGCAGCCCGGGACAGTCATATGCGGATACGCAGTATTTT.

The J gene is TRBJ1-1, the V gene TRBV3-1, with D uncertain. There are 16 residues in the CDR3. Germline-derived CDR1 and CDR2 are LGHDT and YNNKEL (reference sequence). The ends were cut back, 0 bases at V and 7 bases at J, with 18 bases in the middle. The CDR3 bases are TGTGCCAGCAGCCAAGAGGTATTCATCGGGAGTTTTGAAGCTTTCTTT. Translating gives CASSQEVFIGSFEAFF.

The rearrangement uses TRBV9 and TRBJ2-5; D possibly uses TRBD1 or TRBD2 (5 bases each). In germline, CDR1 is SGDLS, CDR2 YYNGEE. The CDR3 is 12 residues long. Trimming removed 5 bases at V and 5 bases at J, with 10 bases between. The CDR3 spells CASRGPGETQYF. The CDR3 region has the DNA TGTGCCAGCAGGGGACCCGGGGAGACCCAGTACTTC.

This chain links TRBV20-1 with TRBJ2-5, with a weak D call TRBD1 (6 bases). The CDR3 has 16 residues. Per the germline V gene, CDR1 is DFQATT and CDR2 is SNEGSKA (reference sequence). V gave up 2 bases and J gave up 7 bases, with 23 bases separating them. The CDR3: CSARRDTLGSYRTQYF. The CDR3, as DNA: TGCAGTGCTAGAAGGGACACCCTGGGGTCATACCGGACCCAGTACTTC.

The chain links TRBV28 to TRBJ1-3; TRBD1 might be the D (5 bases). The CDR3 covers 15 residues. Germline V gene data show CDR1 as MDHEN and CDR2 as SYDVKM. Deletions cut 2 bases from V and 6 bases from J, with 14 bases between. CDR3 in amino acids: CASSLHGTGANTIYF. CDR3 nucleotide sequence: TGTGCCAGCAGTTTACACGGGACTGGGGCAAACACCATATATTTT.

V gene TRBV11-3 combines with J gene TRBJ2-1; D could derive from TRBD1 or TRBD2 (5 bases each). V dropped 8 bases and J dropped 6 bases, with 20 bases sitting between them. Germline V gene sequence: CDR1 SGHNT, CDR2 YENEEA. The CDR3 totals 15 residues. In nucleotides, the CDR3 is TGTGCCAGCGGCTCGGGGCCGTTACGTCCCAATGAGCAGTTCTTC. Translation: CASGSGPLRPNEQFF.

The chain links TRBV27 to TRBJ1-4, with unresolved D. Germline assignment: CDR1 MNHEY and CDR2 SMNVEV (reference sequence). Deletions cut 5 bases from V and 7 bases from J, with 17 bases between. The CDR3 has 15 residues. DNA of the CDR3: TGTGCCAGCAGTACCACCGACGGCACCGGTGAAAAACTGTTTTTT. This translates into CASSTTDGTGEKLFF.

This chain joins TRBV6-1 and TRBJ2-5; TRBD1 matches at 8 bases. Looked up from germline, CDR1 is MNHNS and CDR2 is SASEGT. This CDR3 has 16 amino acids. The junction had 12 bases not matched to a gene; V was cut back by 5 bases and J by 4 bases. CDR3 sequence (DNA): TGTGCCAGCAGTCCTTGGACAGGGTTGACTTCAGAGACCCAGTACTTC. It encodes CASSPWTGLTSETQYF.

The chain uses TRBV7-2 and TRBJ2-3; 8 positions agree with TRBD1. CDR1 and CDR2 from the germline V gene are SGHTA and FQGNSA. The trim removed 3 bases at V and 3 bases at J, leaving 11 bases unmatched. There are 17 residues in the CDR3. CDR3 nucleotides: TGTGCCAGCAGCTTTAGCACCGGGACAGGATATACAGATACGCAGTATTTT. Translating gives CASSFSTGTGYTDTQYF.

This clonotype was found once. CDR3 nucleotides: TGTGCCAGCAGCCTAGGAGAGGGGGAGGAGTACTTC. Its protein is CASSLGEGEEYF. The chain carries TRBV7-9 and TRBJ2-7; perhaps D is TRBD1 or TRBD2 (6 bases each). Germline CDR1 and CDR2: SEHNR and FQNEAQ (reference sequence). The CDR3 extends over 12 amino acids. Trimming cost V 5 bases and J 11 bases, with 16 bases left between them.

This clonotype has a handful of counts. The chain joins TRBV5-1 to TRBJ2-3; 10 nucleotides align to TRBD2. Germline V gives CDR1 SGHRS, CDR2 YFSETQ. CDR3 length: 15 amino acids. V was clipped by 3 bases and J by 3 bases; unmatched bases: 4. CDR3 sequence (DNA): TGCGCCAGCAGCTCGCTAGCGGGGGAAACAGATACGCAGTATTTT. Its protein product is CASSSLAGETDTQYF.

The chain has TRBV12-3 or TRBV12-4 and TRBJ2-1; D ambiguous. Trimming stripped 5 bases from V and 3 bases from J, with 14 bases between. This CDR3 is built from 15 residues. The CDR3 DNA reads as TGTGCCAGCAGTCCCTCGGACCCATTCTACAATGAGCAGTTCTTC. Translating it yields CASSPSDPFYNEQFF.

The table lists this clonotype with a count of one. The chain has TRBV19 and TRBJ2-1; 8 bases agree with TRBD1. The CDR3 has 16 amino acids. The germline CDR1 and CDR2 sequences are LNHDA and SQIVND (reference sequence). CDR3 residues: CGCRNPRDRRDNEQFF. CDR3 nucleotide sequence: TGTGGTTGCAGGAACCCCCGGGACAGGCGCGACAATGAGCAGTTCTTC.

The CDR3 loop reads CASGSWSSYEQYF. The CDR3 DNA is TGTGCCAGTGGATCCTGGAGCTCCTACGAGCAGTACTTC. The V call is TRBV25-1, the J call TRBJ2-7; D gene ambiguous. Germline-derived CDR1 and CDR2 are MGHDK and SYGVNS. The CDR3 length is 13 residues. Trimming pared 9 bases from V and 0 bases from J, leaving 12 bases between.